This T cell receptor (beta chain) stems from a study of T cell repertoires in cytomegalovirus infection. TCRdb ran MiXCR on the reads and lists one entry per CDR3 protein. Altogether around 71,000 distinct CDR3 sequences are present, 35% to 45% being singletons, with the ten largest covering 85% to 95%. With regard to this clonotype: Its antigen is undetermined.

This receptor was obtained from a human donor in good health (CMV status not recorded). Some clones in this sample may be carry-over from other donors' samples. The input for sequencing was CD8+ T cells from cultured PBMCs, taken from culture after CMV antigen stimulation.

CDR3 sequence (DNA): TGTGCCAGCACCACGTCAGGGTACGAGCAGTACTTC. Protein product: CASTTSGYEQYF. The genes are TRBV7-6 and TRBJ2-7; D perhaps matches TRBD1 (5 bases). The CDR3 totals 12 residues. Germline CDR1 reads SGHVS; CDR2 reads FNYEAQ. The ends were cut back, 7 bases at V and 4 bases at J, with 11 bases in the middle.